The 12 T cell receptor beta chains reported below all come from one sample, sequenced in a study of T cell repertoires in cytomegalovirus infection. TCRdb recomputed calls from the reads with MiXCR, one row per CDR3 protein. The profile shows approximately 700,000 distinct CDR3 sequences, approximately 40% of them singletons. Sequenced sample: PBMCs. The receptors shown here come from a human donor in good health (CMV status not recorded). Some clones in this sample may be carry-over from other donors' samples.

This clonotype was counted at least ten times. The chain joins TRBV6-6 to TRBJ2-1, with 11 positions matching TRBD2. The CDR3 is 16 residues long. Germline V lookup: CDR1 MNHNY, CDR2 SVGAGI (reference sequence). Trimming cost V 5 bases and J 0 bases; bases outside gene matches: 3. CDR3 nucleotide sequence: TGTGCCAGCAGTATAGCGGGAGGGCCCTCCTACAATGAGCAGTTCTTC. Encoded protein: CASSIAGGPSYNEQFF.

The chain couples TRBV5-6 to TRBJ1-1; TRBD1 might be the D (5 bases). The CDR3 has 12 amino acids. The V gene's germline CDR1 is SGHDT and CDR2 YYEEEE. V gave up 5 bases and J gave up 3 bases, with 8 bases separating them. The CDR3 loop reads CASRGLDTEAFF. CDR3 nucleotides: TGTGCCAGCAGGGGGCTCGACACTGAAGCTTTCTTT.

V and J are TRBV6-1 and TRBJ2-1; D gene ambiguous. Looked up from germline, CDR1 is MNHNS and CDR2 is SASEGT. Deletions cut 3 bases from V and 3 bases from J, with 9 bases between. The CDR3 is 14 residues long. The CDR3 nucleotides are TGTGCCAGCAGTGACCGCGGAGACTACAATGAGCAGTTCTTC. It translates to CASSDRGDYNEQFF.

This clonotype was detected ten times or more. The CDR3 loop is CASSPRGGEGNYEQYF. CDR3 bases: TGTGCCAGCAGCCCTCGAGGCGGCGAAGGAAACTACGAGCAGTACTTC. The chain carries TRBV7-8 and TRBJ2-7; no firm D call. Deletions cut 5 bases from V and 3 bases from J, with 20 bases between. The CDR3 loop spans 16 amino acids. Germline V lookup: CDR1 SGHVS, CDR2 FQNEAQ.

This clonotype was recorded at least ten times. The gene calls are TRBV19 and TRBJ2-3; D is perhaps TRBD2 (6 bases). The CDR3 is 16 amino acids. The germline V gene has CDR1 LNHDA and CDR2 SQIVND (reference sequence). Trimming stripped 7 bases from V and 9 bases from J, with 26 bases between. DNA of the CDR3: TGTGCCAGTACGCCGCCCGTAGGTAGCGGTCCTATAACGCAGTATTTT. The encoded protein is CASTPPVGSGPITQYF.

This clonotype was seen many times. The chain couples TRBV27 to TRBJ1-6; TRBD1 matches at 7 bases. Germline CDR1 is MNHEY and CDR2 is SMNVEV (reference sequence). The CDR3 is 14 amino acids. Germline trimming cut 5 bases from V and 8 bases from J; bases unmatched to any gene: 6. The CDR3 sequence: CASSLGTADSPLHF. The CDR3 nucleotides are TGTGCCAGCAGTCTGGGGACAGCAGATTCACCCCTCCACTTT.

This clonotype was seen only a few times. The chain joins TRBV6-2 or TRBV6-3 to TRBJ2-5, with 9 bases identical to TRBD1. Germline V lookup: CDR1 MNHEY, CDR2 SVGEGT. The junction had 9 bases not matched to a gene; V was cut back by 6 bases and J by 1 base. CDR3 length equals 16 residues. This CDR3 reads CASRRGQGLRQETQYF. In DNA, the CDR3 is TGTGCCAGCAGACGGGGACAGGGCTTACGCCAAGAGACCCAGTACTTC.

The CDR3 DNA follows: TGCAGTGCTAGAGATTACCAGCAAAGCTCCTATAATTCACCCCTCCACTTT. This codes for CSARDYQQSSYNSPLHF. The chain recombines TRBV20-1 with TRBJ1-6, with unresolved D. This CDR3 contains 17 residues. Germline CDR1 DFQATT, CDR2 SNEGSKA (reference sequence). With 0 bases removed from V and 0 bases from J, the gap between germline ends came to 12 bases.

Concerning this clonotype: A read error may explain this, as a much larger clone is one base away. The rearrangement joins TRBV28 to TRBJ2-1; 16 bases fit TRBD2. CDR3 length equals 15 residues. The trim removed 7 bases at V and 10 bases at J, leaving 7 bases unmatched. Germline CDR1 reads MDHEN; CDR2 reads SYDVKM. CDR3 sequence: CASTGTSGRAKEQFF. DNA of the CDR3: TGTGCCAGCACCGGGACTAGCGGGAGGGCCAAGGAGCAGTTCTTC. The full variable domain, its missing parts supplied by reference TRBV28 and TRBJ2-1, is DVKVTQSSRYLVKRTGEKVFLECVQDMDHENMFWYRQDPGLGLRLIYFSYDVKMKEKGDIPEGYSVSREKKERFSLILESASTNQTSMYLCASTGTSGRAKEQFFGPGTRLTVL.

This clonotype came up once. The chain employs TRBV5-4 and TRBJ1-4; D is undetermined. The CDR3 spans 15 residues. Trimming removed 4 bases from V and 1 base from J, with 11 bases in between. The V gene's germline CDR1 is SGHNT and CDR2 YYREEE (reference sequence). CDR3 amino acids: CASSPSGGTNEKLFF. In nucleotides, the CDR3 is TGTGCCAGCAGCCCATCAGGAGGAACTAATGAAAAACTGTTTTTT.

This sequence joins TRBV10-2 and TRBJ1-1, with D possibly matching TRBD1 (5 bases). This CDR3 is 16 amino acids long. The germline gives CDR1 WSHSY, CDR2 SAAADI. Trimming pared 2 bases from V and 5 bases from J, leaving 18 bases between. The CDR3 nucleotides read TGCGCCAGCAGTGAGGGGAAGGGGCACCCGGGAACTGAAGCTTTCTTT. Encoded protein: CASSEGKGHPGTEAFF.

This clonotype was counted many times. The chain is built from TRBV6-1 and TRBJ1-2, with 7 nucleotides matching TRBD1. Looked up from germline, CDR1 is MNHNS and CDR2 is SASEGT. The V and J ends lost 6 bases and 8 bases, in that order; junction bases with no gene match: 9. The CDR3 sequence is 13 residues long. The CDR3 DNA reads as TGTGCCAGCAGGAGCGACAGGGCAAGAGGCTACACCTTC. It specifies CASRSDRARGYTF.